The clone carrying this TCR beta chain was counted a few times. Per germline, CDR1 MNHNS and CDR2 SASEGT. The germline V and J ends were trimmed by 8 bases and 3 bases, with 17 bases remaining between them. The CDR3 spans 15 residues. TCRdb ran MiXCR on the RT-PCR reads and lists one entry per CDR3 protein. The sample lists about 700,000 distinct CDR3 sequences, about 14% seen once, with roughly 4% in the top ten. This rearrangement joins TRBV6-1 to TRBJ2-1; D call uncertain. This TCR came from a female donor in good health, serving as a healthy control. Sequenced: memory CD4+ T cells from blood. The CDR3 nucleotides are TGTGCCAGCGGGCCTAGAAATTCAGTCTACAATGAGCAGTTCTTC. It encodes CASGPRNSVYNEQFF.